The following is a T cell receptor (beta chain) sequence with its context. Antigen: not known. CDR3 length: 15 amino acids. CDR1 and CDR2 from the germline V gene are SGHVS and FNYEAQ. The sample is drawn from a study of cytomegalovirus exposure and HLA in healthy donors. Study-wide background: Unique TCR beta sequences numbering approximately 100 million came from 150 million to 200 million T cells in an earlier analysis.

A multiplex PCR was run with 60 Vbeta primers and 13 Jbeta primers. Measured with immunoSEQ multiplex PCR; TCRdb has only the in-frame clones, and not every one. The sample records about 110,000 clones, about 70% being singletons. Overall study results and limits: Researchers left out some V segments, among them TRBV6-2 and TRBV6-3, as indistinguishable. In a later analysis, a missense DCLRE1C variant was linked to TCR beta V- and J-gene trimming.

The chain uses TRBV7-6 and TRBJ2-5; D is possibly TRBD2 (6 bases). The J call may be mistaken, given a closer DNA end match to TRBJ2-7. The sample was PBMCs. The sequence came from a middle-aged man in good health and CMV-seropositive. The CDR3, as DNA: TGTGCCAGCAGCTTAAGCCAGGGAGGTGTCTACGAGCAGTACTTC. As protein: CASSLSQGGVYEQYF.